The present TCR beta chain was sequenced within a study of T cell responses to AZD1222 COVID-19 vaccine. The study, taken as a whole, reports: An increase in Spike-specific TCR breadth and depth was observed after two AZD1222 doses. Donors, mostly white British, included more females; clonal diversity was possibly underestimated.

The method was immunoSEQ multiplex PCR; TCRdb's version includes in-frame clones alone and lacks a portion of them. The sample includes 55,000 to 80,000 clones, 76% of them seen just once. This clone has just a few counts. Its cognate antigen is unknown. CDR1 is SEHNR and CDR2 is FQNEAQ in the germline V gene (reference sequence). The J segment lost 3 bases and the V segment lost 5 bases, leaving 7 bases of the junction unmatched. The CDR3 spans 14 residues. This TCR came from an adult in good health. Sequences were derived from peripheral blood, sampled on day 0 of AZD1222 vaccination. J is TRBJ2-7 and V is TRBV7-9; TRBD1 agrees at 7 bases. CDR3 nucleotide sequence: TGTGCCAGCAGCCCCGGACAGGCCGTCTACGAGCAGTACTTC. It specifies CASSPGQAVYEQYF.